This record looks at one TCR beta chain sequence and its context. In the authors' workflow: Reference gene primer amplification in the assay estimated nucleated cell counts. Libraries were prepared by immunoSEQ multiplex PCR; TCRdb keeps only in-frame clonotypes and omits some of them. That table gives V, J and clone size, and the DNA gave D and trimming. The sample comprises about 230,000 clones, around 88% of which are singletons, and 8.6% rests with the top ten. Germline V CDR1 and CDR2: SGHTA, FQGNSA. The CDR3 is 13 residues long. V lost 1 base and J 12 bases, leaving 13 bases between the germline ends. The data were obtained in a study of blood T cell repertoires in COVID-19. Study context: Samples representing acute and convalescent COVID-19 were sourced from the United States, Italy and Spain. Sample material is recorded as cDNA or gDNA derived from T cells, B-cell-depleted T cells, or PBMCs.

Sequencing used peripheral blood. The chain recombines TRBV7-2 with TRBJ2-1, with a possible D match to TRBD2 (7 bases). The receptor was isolated from a man aged 40-49 years with active or convalescent COVID-19. The CDR3: CASSLGGGRGQFF. For the CDR3, the DNA is TGTGCCAGCAGCTTAGGGGGGGGGCGCGGGCAGTTCTTC.